The sequence of this T cell receptor beta chain was determined in a study of blood T cell repertoires in COVID-19. Whole-study context: Italy, Spain and the United States were the sources of the convalescent and acute COVID-19 samples. From T cells, B-cell-depleted T cells, or PBMCs came the material, which was cDNA or gDNA.

As processed by the authors: Reference gene primer amplification in the assay estimated nucleated cell counts. Profiled with immunoSEQ multiplex PCR; TCRdb holds only in-frame clones, not every one. For V, J and clone size, that table is used; D and trimming come from the DNA. Of about 230,000 clones listed, roughly 81% were seen once; the top ten hold about 1%. V gave up 6 bases and J gave up 5 bases; unmatched junction bases: 13. The CDR3 totals 16 residues. The germline V gene encodes CDR1 SEHNR and CDR2 FQNEAQ (reference sequence). This TCR derives from a man in his forties or fifties with acute or convalescent COVID-19. The sequencing sample was made of peripheral blood. This chain links TRBV7-9 with TRBJ2-3; 8 nucleotides match TRBD2. As DNA, the CDR3 is TGTGCCAGCAGTTCACTGCTGCGGGGGGTCAGAGATACGCAGTATTTT. Amino acid sequence: CASSSLLRGVRDTQYF.